Here is one TCR beta chain with its context. The record originates from a study of glioma-infiltrating T cells. Trimming left V 3 bases short and J 1 base short, with 16 bases between. This CDR3 has 16 amino acids. Germline loops: CDR1 MNHEY, CDR2 SMNVEV (reference sequence). Amplification of TCR alpha and beta CDR3 regions from RNA used iRepertoire nested multiplex PCR. Each CDR3 protein is one row after TCRdb ran MiXCR on the multiplex PCR reads. This sample has a few hundred thousand distinct CDR3 sequences; 41% occur once, and the top ten carry about 12%. This TCR came from a human donor with low-grade glioma or glioblastoma, undergoing nonglioma brain surgery, or in good health (not recorded which). The sample taken for sequencing was glioma tissue, nonneoplastic brain tissue, or PBMCs (not recorded which). V gene TRBV27 combines with J gene TRBJ2-7; D could derive from TRBD1 or TRBD2 (5 bases each). CDR3 region: CASSFTGTYPSYEQYF. Written as DNA, the CDR3 is TGTGCCAGCAGTTTTACCGGGACGTACCCGTCCTACGAGCAGTACTTC.